This is a list of T cell receptor beta chains from one sample in a study of T cell responses to AZD1222 COVID-19 vaccine. The data were produced by immunoSEQ multiplex PCR, yet TCRdb's version contains in-frame clones alone and is incomplete. The sample holds roughly 120,000 clones, approximately 85% seen once. This specimen consisted of peripheral blood, obtained on day 0 of AZD1222 vaccination. These receptors all come from an adult in good health. Each CDR3 is given with its conserved first and last residue. Fields, in order: V gene, J gene, clone size, D gene, CDR3 DNA, CDR3 protein. D genes are given only for firm matches. Clone size, where shown, is once, few, many, or a class for clones that have expanded.

V gene: TRBV19; J gene: TRBJ1-4; clone size: .; D gene: .; CDR3 DNA: TGTGCCAGTAGTATCCGCGGCGAAAAACTGTTTTTT; CDR3 protein: CASSIRGEKLFF
V gene: TRBV6-2/TRBV6-3; J gene: TRBJ2-2; clone size: .; D gene: TRBD2; CDR3 DNA: TGTGCCAGCAGTACCGAGGGACTAGCGGGAGATCTTGTCGGGGAGCTGTTTTTT; CDR3 protein: CASSTEGLAGDLVGELFF
V gene: TRBV10-1; J gene: TRBJ2-1; clone size: few; D gene: .; CDR3 DNA: TGCGCCAGCAGTGATCTAGTAGGGGAGGACAATGAGCAGTTCTTC; CDR3 protein: CASSDLVGEDNEQFF
V gene: TRBV11-2; J gene: TRBJ2-5; clone size: .; D gene: .; CDR3 DNA: TGTGCCAGCAGTCTAAGGGAGACCCAGTACTTC; CDR3 protein: CASSLRETQYF
V gene: TRBV3-1/TRBV3-2; J gene: TRBJ2-1; clone size: .; D gene: .; CDR3 DNA: TGTGCCAGCAGCCAAGTGGAATACAATGAGCAGTTCTTC; CDR3 protein: CASSQVEYNEQFF
V gene: TRBV5-1; J gene: TRBJ1-4; clone size: .; D gene: .; CDR3 DNA: TGCGCCAGCAGCTTGACGGGTGCAACTAATGAAAAACTGTTTTTT; CDR3 protein: CASSLTGATNEKLFF
V gene: TRBV7-8; J gene: TRBJ1-6; clone size: .; D gene: .; CDR3 DNA: TGTGCCAGCAGCGGGACACAGGGAGGTAATTCACCCCTCCACTTT; CDR3 protein: CASSGTQGGNSPLHF
V gene: TRBV27; J gene: TRBJ1-5; clone size: once; D gene: .; CDR3 DNA: TGTGCCAGCAGTTTGAAAGCGAGGACCCTTGGAAATCAGCCCCAGCATTTT; CDR3 protein: CASSLKARTLGNQPQHF
V gene: TRBV27; J gene: TRBJ2-7; clone size: .; D gene: .; CDR3 DNA: TGTGCCAGCAGTTACACAGCGATTGGGACCTACGAGCAGTACTTC; CDR3 protein: CASSYTAIGTYEQYF
V gene: TRBV6-1; J gene: TRBJ1-2; clone size: .; D gene: .; CDR3 DNA: TGTGCCAGCAGTGAACCCAGGTTCGGGGGATGGAGTGGCTACACCTTC; CDR3 protein: CASSEPRFGGWSGYTF
V gene: TRBV9; J gene: TRBJ1-5; clone size: .; D gene: .; CDR3 DNA: TGTGCCAGCAGCGTAGGCGCAGGTAGGAATCAGCCCCAGCATTTT; CDR3 protein: CASSVGAGRNQPQHF
V gene: TRBV7-9; J gene: TRBJ2-7; clone size: .; D gene: .; CDR3 DNA: TGTGCCAGCAGCTCCCCGGGGGACTCCTACGAGCAGTACTTC; CDR3 protein: CASSSPGDSYEQYF
V gene: TRBV11-3; J gene: TRBJ2-7; clone size: few; D gene: .; CDR3 DNA: TGTGCCAGCAGCCGAGTACCCAGGGGGAGGGAGAGGGCCTACGAGCAGTACTTC; CDR3 protein: CASSRVPRGRERAYEQYF
V gene: TRBV7-2; J gene: TRBJ2-5; clone size: .; D gene: .; CDR3 DNA: TGTGCCAGCAGCGAACCCAGAGGTGGAACCCAAGAGACCCAGTACTTC; CDR3 protein: CASSEPRGGTQETQYF
V gene: TRBV5-1; J gene: TRBJ1-6; clone size: .; D gene: .; CDR3 DNA: TGCGCCAGCAGCTCGCTTGACAGAAATTCACCCCTCCACTTT; CDR3 protein: CASSSLDRNSPLHF
V gene: TRBV9; J gene: TRBJ2-5; clone size: .; D gene: .; CDR3 DNA: TGTGCCAGCAGCGTAGGGAACCCCCGGGAGACCCAGTACTTC; CDR3 protein: CASSVGNPRETQYF
V gene: TRBV9; J gene: TRBJ2-3; clone size: .; D gene: .; CDR3 DNA: TGTGCCAGCAGCGTAGAGGCCATAATCACAGATACGCAGTATTTT; CDR3 protein: CASSVEAIITDTQYF
V gene: TRBV29-1; J gene: TRBJ2-5; clone size: .; D gene: TRBD2; CDR3 DNA: TGCAGCGTTGGGACTAGCGGGGGGATGGAGACCCAGTACTTC; CDR3 protein: CSVGTSGGMETQYF